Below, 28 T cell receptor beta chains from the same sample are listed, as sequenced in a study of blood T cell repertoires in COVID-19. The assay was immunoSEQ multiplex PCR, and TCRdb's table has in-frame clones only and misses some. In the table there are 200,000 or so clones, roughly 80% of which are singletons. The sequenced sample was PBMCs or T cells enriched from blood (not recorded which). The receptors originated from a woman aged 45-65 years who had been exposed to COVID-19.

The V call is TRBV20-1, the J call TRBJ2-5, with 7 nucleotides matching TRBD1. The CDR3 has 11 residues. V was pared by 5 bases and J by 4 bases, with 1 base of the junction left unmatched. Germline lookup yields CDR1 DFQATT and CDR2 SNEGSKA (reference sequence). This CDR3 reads CSADRVETQYF. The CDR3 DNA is TGCAGTGCTGACAGGGTAGAGACCCAGTACTTC.

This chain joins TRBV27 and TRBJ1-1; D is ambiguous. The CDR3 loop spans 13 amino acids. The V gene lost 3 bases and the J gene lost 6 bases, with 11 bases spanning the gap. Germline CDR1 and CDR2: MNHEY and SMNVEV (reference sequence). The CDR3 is CASSFFPEAEAFF. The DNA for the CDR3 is TGTGCCAGCAGTTTTTTCCCGGAGGCTGAAGCTTTCTTT.

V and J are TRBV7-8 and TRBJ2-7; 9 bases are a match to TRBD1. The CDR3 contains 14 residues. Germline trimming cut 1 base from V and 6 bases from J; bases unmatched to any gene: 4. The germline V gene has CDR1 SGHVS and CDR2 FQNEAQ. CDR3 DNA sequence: TGTGCCAGCAGCTTAGGGACAGGGGTCTCCGAGCAGTACTTC. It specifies CASSLGTGVSEQYF.

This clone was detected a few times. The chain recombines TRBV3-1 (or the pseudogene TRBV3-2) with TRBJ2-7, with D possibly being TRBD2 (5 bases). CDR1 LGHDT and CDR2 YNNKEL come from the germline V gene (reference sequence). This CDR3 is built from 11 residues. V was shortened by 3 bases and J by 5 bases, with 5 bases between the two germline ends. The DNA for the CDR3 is TGTGCCAGCAGCCAGAGGGACGAGCAGTACTTC. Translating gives CASSQRDEQYF.

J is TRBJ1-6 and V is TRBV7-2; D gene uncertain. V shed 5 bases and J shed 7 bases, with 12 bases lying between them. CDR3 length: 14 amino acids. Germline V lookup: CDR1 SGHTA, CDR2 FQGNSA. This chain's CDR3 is CASSPRRVNSPLHF. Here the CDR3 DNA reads TGTGCCAGCAGCCCTCGACGGGTGAATTCACCCCTCCACTTT.

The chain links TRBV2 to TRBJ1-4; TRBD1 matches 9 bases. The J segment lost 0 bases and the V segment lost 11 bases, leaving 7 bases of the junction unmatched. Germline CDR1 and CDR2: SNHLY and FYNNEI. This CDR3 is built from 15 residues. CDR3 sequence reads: CACSRDRATNEKLFF. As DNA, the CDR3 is TGTGCCTGTAGCCGGGACAGGGCAACTAATGAAAAACTGTTTTTT.

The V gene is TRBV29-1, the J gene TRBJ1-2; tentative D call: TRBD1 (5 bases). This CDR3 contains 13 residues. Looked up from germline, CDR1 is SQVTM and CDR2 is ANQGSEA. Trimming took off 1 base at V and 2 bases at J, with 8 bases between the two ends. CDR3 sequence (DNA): TGCAGCGTTGAAGGGCGGGGGAACTATGGCTACACCTTC. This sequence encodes CSVEGRGNYGYTF.

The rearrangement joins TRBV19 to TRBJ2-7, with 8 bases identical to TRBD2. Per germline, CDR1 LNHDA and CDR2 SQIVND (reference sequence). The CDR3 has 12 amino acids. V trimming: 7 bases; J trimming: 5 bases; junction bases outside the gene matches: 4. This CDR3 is CASMSGGNEQYF. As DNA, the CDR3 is TGTGCCAGTATGAGCGGGGGAAACGAGCAGTACTTC.

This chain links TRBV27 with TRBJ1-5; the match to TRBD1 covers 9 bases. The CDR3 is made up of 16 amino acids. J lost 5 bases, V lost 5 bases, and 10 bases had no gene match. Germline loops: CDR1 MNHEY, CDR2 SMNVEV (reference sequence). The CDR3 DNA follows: TGTGCCAGCAGTCCACTCTGGACAGGGGAGTATCAGCCCCAGCATTTT. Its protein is CASSPLWTGEYQPQHF.

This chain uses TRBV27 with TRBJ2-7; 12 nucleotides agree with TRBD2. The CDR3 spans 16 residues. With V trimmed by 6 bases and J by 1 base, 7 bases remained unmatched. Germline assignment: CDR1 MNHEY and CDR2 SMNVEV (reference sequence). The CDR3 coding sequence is TGTGCCAGCAGCTACACCGGACTAGCGGGGTCCTACGAGCAGTACTTC. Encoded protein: CASSYTGLAGSYEQYF.

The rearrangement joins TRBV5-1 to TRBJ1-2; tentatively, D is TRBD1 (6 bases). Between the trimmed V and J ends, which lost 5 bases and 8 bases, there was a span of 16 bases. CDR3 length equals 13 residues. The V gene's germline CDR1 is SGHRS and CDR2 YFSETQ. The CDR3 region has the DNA TGCGCCAGCAGGCAGGGGCAAGTAGAAGGCTACACCTTC. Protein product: CASRQGQVEGYTF.

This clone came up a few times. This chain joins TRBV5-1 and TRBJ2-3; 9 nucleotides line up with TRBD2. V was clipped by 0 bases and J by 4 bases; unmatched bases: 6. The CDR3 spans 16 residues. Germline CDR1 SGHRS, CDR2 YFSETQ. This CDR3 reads CASSLAGGLAADTQYF. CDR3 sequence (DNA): TGCGCCAGCAGCTTGGCTGGGGGACTAGCAGCAGATACGCAGTATTTT.

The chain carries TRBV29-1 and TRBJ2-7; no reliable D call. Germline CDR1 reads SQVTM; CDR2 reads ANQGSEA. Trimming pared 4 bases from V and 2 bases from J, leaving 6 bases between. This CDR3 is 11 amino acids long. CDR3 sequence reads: CSVVEAYEQYF. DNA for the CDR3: TGCAGCGTTGTTGAGGCCTACGAGCAGTACTTC.

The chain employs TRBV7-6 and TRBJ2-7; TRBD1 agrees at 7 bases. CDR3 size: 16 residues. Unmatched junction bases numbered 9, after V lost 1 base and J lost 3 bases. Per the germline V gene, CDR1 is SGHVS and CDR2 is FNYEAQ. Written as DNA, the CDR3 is TGTGCCAGCAGCTTAGAGGTCGGACAGGCTGGCTACGAGCAGTACTTC. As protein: CASSLEVGQAGYEQYF.

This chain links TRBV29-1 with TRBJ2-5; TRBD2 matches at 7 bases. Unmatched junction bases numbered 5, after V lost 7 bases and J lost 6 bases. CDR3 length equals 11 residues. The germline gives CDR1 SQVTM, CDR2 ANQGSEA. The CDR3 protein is CSGGLLKTQYF. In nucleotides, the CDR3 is TGCAGCGGGGGACTACTAAAGACCCAGTACTTC. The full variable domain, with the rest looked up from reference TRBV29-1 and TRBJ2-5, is SAVISQKPSRDICQRGTSLTIQCQVDSQVTMMFWYRQQPGQSLTLIATANQGSEATYESGFVIDKFPISRPNLTFSTLTVSNMSPEDSSIYLCSGGLLKTQYFGPGTRLLVL.

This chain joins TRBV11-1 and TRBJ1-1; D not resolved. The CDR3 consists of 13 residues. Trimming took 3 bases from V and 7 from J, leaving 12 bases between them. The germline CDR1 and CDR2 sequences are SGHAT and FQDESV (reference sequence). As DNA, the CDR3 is TGTGCCAGCAGCTTCAGGAGGAGGAATGAAGCTTTCTTT. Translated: CASSFRRRNEAFF.

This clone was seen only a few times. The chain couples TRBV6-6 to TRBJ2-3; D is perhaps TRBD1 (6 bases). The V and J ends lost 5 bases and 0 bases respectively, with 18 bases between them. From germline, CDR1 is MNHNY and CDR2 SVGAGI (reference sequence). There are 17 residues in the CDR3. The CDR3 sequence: CASSLRGPLPSTDTQYF. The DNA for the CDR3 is TGTGCCAGCAGTCTCAGGGGTCCACTCCCCAGCACAGATACGCAGTATTTT.

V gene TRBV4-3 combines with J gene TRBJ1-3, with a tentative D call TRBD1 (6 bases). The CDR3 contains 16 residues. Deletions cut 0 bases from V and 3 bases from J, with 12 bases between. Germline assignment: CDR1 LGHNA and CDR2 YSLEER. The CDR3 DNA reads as TGCGCCAGCAGCCAAGAATACGGGACACATGGAAACACCATATATTTT. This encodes CASSQEYGTHGNTIYF.

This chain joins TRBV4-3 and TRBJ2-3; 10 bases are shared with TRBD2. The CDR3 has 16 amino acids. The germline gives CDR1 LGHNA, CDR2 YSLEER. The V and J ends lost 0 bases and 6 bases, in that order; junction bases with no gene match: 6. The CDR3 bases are TGCGCCAGCAGCCAAGACCGAGCGGGGGGGCGGGATACGCAGTATTTT. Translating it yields CASSQDRAGGRDTQYF.

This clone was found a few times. The CDR3 DNA reads as TGTGCCATCAGTGGTACTAGCGGGGCGGTTGAGCAGTTCTTC. Its protein is CAISGTSGAVEQFF. This sequence joins TRBV10-3 and TRBJ2-1; TRBD2 matches 10 bases. Per the germline V gene, CDR1 is ENHRY and CDR2 is SYGVKD. V was clipped by 4 bases and J by 9 bases; unmatched bases: 6. The CDR3 loop spans 14 amino acids.

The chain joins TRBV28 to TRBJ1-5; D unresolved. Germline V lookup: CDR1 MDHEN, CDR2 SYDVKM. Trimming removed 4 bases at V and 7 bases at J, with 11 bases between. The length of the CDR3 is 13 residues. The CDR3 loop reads CASSWRRRQPQHF. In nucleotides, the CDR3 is TGTGCCAGCAGTTGGAGGCGGAGGCAGCCCCAGCATTTT.

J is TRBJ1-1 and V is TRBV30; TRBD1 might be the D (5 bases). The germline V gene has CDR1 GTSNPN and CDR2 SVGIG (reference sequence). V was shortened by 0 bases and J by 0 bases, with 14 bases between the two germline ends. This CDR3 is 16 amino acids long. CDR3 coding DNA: TGTGCCTGGAGTGTATGGGGAGGGGTAGTGAACACTGAAGCTTTCTTT. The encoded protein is CAWSVWGGVVNTEAFF. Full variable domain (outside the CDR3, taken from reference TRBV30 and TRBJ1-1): SQTIHQWPATLVQPVGSPLSLECTVEGTSNPNLYWYRQAAGRGLQLLFYSVGIGQISSEVPQNLSASRPQDRQFILSSKKLLLSDSGFYLCAWSVWGGVVNTEAFFGQGTRLTVV.

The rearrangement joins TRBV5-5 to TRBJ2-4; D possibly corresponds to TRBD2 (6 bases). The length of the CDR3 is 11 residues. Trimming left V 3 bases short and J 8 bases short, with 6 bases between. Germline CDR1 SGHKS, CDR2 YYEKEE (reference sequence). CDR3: CASSSGDIQYF. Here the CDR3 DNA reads TGTGCCAGCAGCTCGGGGGACATTCAGTACTTC.

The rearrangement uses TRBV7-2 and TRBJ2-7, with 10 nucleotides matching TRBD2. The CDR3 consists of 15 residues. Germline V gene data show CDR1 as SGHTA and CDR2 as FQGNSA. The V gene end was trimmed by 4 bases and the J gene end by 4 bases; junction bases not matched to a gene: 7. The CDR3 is CASSYTSGTFYEQYF. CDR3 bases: TGTGCCAGCAGCTACACTAGCGGGACCTTTTACGAGCAGTACTTC.

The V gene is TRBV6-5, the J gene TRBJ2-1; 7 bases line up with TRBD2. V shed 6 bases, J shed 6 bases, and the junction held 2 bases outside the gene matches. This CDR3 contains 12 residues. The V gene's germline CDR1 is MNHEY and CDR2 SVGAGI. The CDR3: CASRGLVNEQFF. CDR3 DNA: TGTGCCAGCAGAGGACTAGTCAATGAGCAGTTCTTC.

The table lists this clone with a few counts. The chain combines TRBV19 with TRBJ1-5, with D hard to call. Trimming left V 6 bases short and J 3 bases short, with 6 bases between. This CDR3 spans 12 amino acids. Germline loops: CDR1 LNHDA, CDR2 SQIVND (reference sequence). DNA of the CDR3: TGTGCCAGTAGACTCAACAATCAGCCCCAGCATTTT. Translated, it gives CASRLNNQPQHF.

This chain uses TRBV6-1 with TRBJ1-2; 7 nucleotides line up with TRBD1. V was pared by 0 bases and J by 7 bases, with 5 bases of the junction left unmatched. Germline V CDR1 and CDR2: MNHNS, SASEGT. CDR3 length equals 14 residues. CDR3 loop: CASSEAYRGTGYTF. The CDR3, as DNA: TGTGCCAGCAGTGAAGCATACAGGGGAACTGGCTACACCTTC.

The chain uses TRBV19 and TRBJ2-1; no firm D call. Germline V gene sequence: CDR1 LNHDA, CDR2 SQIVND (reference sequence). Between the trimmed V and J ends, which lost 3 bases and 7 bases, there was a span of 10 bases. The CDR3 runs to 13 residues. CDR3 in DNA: TGTGCCAGTAGTATCCACAGAATAAATGAGCAGTTCTTC. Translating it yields CASSIHRINEQFF.